Following are 14 T cell receptor beta chains from one sample sequenced in a study of T-cell memory formation after mild COVID-19 (dated by TCRdb to the early 2020s). Libraries were made using 5' RACE. The sequencer was an Illumina NovaSeq 6000. TCRdb handled the public reads itself, with Q25 trimming in fastp and clone calling in MiXCR, and kept productive beta chains. Under each unique CDR3 protein, matching rows form one entry showing the most common genes and DNA. This sample comprises fewer than 350,000 distinct CDR3 sequences, approximately 8.4% of them detected only once. The ten largest clonotypes hold approximately 22% of the sample. Sequencing was performed on PBMCs or a T cell subset sorted from them (not recorded which). The receptors originated from a young man who had mild COVID-19 (a few samples of this study predate the infection). The sample titles of this study are shuffled in the database, so cell type and time point are left out; the donor was told from shared clones.

This clonotype appeared a few times. The V and J genes are TRBV20-1 and TRBJ2-3; 9 bases align to TRBD2. V gave up 3 bases and J gave up 2 bases; unmatched junction bases: 9. From germline, CDR1 is DFQATT and CDR2 SNEGSKA (reference sequence). This CDR3 has 16 amino acids. The CDR3 bases are TGCAGTGCTAGTACGGCGGGGGGGCCCCCCACAGATACGCAGTATTTT. This encodes CSASTAGGPPTDTQYF.

In DNA form, the CDR3 reads TGTGCCAGCAGCCCCGGGGGGGGGCAGCTAGGTCTCTACGAGCAGTACGTC. As protein: CASSPGGGQLGLYEQYV. This chain connects TRBV7-9 to TRBJ2-7; 8 nucleotides agree with TRBD2. The junction had 15 bases not matched to a gene; V was cut back by 5 bases and J by 3 bases. There are 17 residues in the CDR3. From germline, CDR1 is SEHNR and CDR2 FQNEAQ (reference sequence).

The table lists this clonotype with a few counts. This rearrangement joins TRBV20-1 to TRBJ2-3, with a weak D call TRBD1 (7 bases). The V gene lost 6 bases and the J gene lost 1 base, with 20 bases spanning the gap. The CDR3 sequence is 16 residues long. In germline, CDR1 is DFQATT, CDR2 SNEGSKA (reference sequence). CDR3 sequence (DNA): TGCAGTGCCCGTTTGCAGGGGGGAAGAGGCACAGATACGCAGTATTTT. This translates into CSARLQGGRGTDTQYF.

This clonotype occurred a few times. The rearrangement uses TRBV9 and TRBJ1-2; D unresolved. V was clipped by 2 bases and J by 2 bases, with 13 bases between them. Looked up from germline, CDR1 is SGDLS and CDR2 is YYNGEE. This CDR3 is 15 amino acids long. For the CDR3, the DNA is TGTGCCAGCAGCGTTGCCGAAACGGTGAACTATGGCTACACCTTC. Encoded protein: CASSVAETVNYGYTF.

This clonotype was counted between two and nine times. The chain couples TRBV4-1 to TRBJ2-2; D uncertain. The V end was cut by 5 bases, the J end by 1 base, with 29 bases between. The CDR3 totals 21 residues. Germline V gives CDR1 MGHRA, CDR2 YSYEKL. The CDR3 reads CASSYLPRLGEVPRNTGELFF. In DNA form, the CDR3 reads TGCGCCAGCAGCTACTTGCCTAGGCTAGGAGAGGTGCCCCGGAACACCGGGGAGCTGTTTTTT.

This clonotype was seen more than once but under ten times. The CDR3 here is CASSEVLGNTEAFF. The CDR3 nucleotides read TGTGCCAGCAGCGAAGTGCTGGGGAACACTGAAGCTTTCTTT. V usage is TRBV7-9 and J usage is TRBJ1-1; unclear D gene. There are 14 residues in the CDR3. Trimming removed 5 bases at V and 1 base at J, with 11 bases between. Per the germline V gene, CDR1 is SEHNR and CDR2 is FQNEAQ (reference sequence).

This clonotype was counted only a few times. J is TRBJ2-4 and V is TRBV20-1, with 7 nucleotides matching TRBD2. Germline V lookup: CDR1 DFQATT, CDR2 SNEGSKA (reference sequence). Trimming cost V 1 base and J 4 bases; bases outside gene matches: 4. This CDR3 has 14 residues. The CDR3 reads CSARASGEKNIQYF. As DNA, the CDR3 is TGCAGTGCTAGAGCCAGCGGGGAGAAAAACATTCAGTACTTC.

This clonotype was seen many times. The J gene is TRBJ2-1, the V gene TRBV5-1, with unresolved D. The length of the CDR3 is 15 residues. V lost 5 bases and J 0 bases, leaving 12 bases between the germline ends. The germline V gene encodes CDR1 SGHRS and CDR2 YFSETQ. The CDR3 reads CASRRSIDSYNEQFF. In nucleotides, the CDR3 is TGCGCCAGCAGAAGATCGATTGACTCCTACAATGAGCAGTTCTTC.

This clonotype was found many times. The J gene is TRBJ1-6, the V gene TRBV5-5; D remains unclear. Trimming removed 0 bases from V and 5 bases from J, with 9 bases in between. The CDR3 runs 15 residues. From germline, CDR1 is SGHKS and CDR2 YYEKEE (reference sequence). The CDR3 is CASSLEQIHNSPLHF. The CDR3 DNA reads as TGTGCCAGCAGCTTGGAACAGATACATAATTCACCCCTCCACTTT.

This clonotype has more than one count but fewer than ten. J is TRBJ2-1 and V is TRBV4-3; D gene uncertain. Per the germline V gene, CDR1 is LGHNA and CDR2 is YSLEER. Trimming removed 4 bases at V and 0 bases at J, with 10 bases between. The CDR3 length is 15 residues. The DNA for the CDR3 is TGCGCCAGCAGCCTGAGACTCGGCTCCTACAATGAGCAGTTCTTC. Amino acids: CASSLRLGSYNEQFF.

The chain uses TRBV27 and TRBJ2-7; TRBD1 or TRBD2 may be the D gene (5 bases each). Trimming removed 6 bases from V and 3 bases from J, with 18 bases in between. The germline V gene has CDR1 MNHEY and CDR2 SMNVEV (reference sequence). The CDR3 is made up of 15 amino acids. CDR3 in DNA: TGTGCCAGCAGCTACGGGGCACTACCCTACTACGAGCAGTACTTC. This translates into CASSYGALPYYEQYF.

The table lists this clonotype with a few counts. V usage is TRBV5-6 and J usage is TRBJ2-7; 9 nucleotides line up with TRBD1. Germline V gives CDR1 SGHDT, CDR2 YYEEEE. The CDR3 has 15 amino acids. Germline trimming cut 2 bases from V and 2 bases from J; bases unmatched to any gene: 5. The CDR3 bases are TGTGCCAGCAGCTTTAGACAGGGGGTAACCTACGAGCAGTACTTC. This sequence encodes CASSFRQGVTYEQYF.

This clonotype has just a few counts. The chain couples TRBV11-2 to TRBJ2-3; D gene ambiguous. Between the trimmed V and J ends, which lost 6 bases and 4 bases, there was a span of 14 bases. Germline V gene sequence: CDR1 SGHAT, CDR2 FQNNGV. The CDR3 has 14 amino acids. CDR3 sequence (DNA): TGTGCCAGCAGTGCCATTACAGTAGCAGATACGCAGTATTTT. Amino acids: CASSAITVADTQYF.

This clonotype turned up a few times. This rearrangement joins TRBV10-3 to TRBJ1-6, with D perhaps matching TRBD1 (5 bases). Germline V gene lookup returns CDR1 ENHRY and CDR2 SYGVKD. The CDR3 length is 13 residues. V was clipped by 11 bases and J by 9 bases, with 17 bases between them. The CDR3 region has the DNA TGTGCCGCGGTCGCCGACAGAAGTTCACCCCTCCACTTT. The encoded protein is CAAVADRSSPLHF.